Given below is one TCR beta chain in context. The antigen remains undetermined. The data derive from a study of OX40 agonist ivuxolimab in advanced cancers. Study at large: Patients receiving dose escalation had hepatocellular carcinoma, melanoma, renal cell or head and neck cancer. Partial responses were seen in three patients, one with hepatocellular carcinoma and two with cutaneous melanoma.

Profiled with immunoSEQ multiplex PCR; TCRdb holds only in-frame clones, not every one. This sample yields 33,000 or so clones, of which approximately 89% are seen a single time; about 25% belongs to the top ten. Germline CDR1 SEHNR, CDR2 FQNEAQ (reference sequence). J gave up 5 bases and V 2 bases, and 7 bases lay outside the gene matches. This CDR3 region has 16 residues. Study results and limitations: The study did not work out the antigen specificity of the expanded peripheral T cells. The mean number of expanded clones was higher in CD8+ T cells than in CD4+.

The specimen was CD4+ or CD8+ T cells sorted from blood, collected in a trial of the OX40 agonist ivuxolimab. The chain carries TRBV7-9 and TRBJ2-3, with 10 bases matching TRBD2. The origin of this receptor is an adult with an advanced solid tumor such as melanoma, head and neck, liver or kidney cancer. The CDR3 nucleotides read TGTGCCAGCAGCTTATTGCTAGCGGGAGTTCTAGATACGCAGTATTTT. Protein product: CASSLLLAGVLDTQYF.